The clone carrying this T cell receptor (beta chain) was detected only a few times. TCRdb analysed the RT-PCR reads with MiXCR anew, one entry per CDR3 protein. Here the sample spans 150,000 to 200,000 distinct CDR3 sequences, about 24% being singletons. The data are from a study of patients and donors after allogeneic stem cell transplantation. Per germline, CDR1 SGHRS and CDR2 YFSETQ. The CDR3 runs 15 residues. After removal of 0 bases from V and 7 bases from J, the junction contained 8 bases not matched to a gene. This receptor was obtained from a human donor who was either an allogeneic HSCT recipient or a stem cell or donor lymphocyte infusion donor (not recorded which). It is not recorded whose cells these are; they may come from a transplant donor. The chain recombines TRBV5-1 with TRBJ2-7; 9 nucleotides line up with TRBD1. Sequenced sample: blood, either unsorted or a sorted T cell fraction (not recorded which). The CDR3 nucleotides are TGCGCCAGCAGCTTGGTTTACAGGGGGCTAAAGGAGCAGTACTTC. This gives the protein CASSLVYRGLKEQYF.